The source of this T cell receptor beta chain is a study of shared clonotypes between healthy human individuals. The sample holds one count of this clone. Its antigen is unknown. The CD4+ fraction was divided into a CD45RA+ naive subset and a CD45RA-negative memory subset. The method was immunoSEQ multiplex PCR; TCRdb's version includes in-frame clones alone and lacks a portion of them. The sample lists approximately 620,000 clones, around 97% occurring once. Whole-study findings and limits: It was the few donors that limited the genetic and exposure-history diversity represented.

With 3 bases removed from V and 6 bases from J, the gap between germline ends came to 8 bases. CDR1 SGHTA and CDR2 FQGNSA come from the germline V gene. CDR3 length: 13 residues. The gene calls are TRBV7-2 and TRBJ1-4; D gene ambiguous. The receptor's source is a woman between 25 and 40 years old in good health. The sequencing sample was made of naive CD4+ T cells sorted from blood. This sample's subset: CD45RA+ positively selected. The CDR3 sequence: CASSLDLDEKLFF. The CDR3 DNA reads TGTGCCAGCAGCTTGGACTTAGATGAAAAACTGTTTTTT.